Listed below are T cell receptor beta chains from one sample, sequenced in a study of type 1 regulatory T cells. MiXCR, run by TCRdb on the reads, gives a single entry per CDR3 protein. This table has roughly 60,000 distinct CDR3 sequences, roughly 60% appearing once. Antigens of these TCRs are unknown. Sample: cultured non-Tr1 T cells, either the whole culture or a sorted T cell fraction (not recorded which). These TCRs come from a human donor in good health. The CDR3 runs from the conserved cysteine through the conserved F or W. A D gene is named only where the DNA matches it firmly. Clone size is shown for a subset of rows, as once, few, many or a class of expanded clone.

. . TRBJ1-6 TRBV12-3/TRBV12-4 TGTGCCAGCAGTTTGCGGCAGAATAATTCACCCCTCCACTTT CASSLRQNNSPLHF
TRBD2 few TRBJ2-2 TRBV18 TGTGCCAGCTCACCCAGACTAGCGGCGAACACCGGGGAGCTGTTTTTT CASSPRLAANTGELFF
TRBD1 . TRBJ2-3 TRBV9 TGTGCCAGCACCCACCGGGACAGGGCCACAGATACGCAGTATTTT CASTHRDRATDTQYF
. . TRBJ1-1 TRBV6-1 TGTGCCAGCAGTGGGGGGCCTGAAGCTTTCTTT CASSGGPEAFF
TRBD2 . TRBJ2-3 TRBV6-6 TGTGCCAGCAATAGGCTAGCGGGGACCACAGATACGCAGTATTTT CASNRLAGTTDTQYF
. . TRBJ2-5 TRBV21-1 TGTGCCAGCAGCAGACCCACTGGGGGGACCCAGTACTTC CASSRPTGGTQYF
TRBD1 . TRBJ1-2 TRBV4-2 TGTGCCAGCAGCCAGGCCGTACAGGGGAAAACTAACTATGGCTACACCTTC CASSQAVQGKTNYGYTF
. . TRBJ1-5 TRBV6-1 TGTGCCAGCAGTGAAGGAGGGAATTGGAGCAATCAGCCCCAGCATTTT CASSEGGNWSNQPQHF
TRBD2 . TRBJ2-7 TRBV3-1 TGTGCCAGCAGCCAAGAGGGACTAGCGTTATACACATACGAGCAGTACTTC CASSQEGLALYTYEQYF
. . TRBJ1-3 TRBV11-2 TGTGCCAGCAGCTTAGCAGGGGATGGAAACACCATATATTTT CASSLAGDGNTIYF
TRBD1 few TRBJ2-5 TRBV7-2 TGTGCCAGCAGCTTGCACAGGGGCCAAGAGACCCAGTACTTC CASSLHRGQETQYF
. . TRBJ2-2 TRBV20-1 TGCAGTGCTAGAGAAGGGACCGGGGAGCTGTTTTTT CSAREGTGELFF
. . TRBJ2-1 TRBV5-1 TGCGCCAGCAGCAGAACGGGAGCCCACGGCAATGAGCAGTTCTTC CASSRTGAHGNEQFF
. few TRBJ2-1 TRBV12-3/TRBV12-4 TGTGCCAGCAGTCGTAGGACGGGAGCCCCTGCCGGTGAGCAGTTCTTC CASSRRTGAPAGEQFF
. . TRBJ1-2 TRBV27 TGTGCCAGCAGGACAGCCAATATCCAGGGGCCTAGCTACACCTTC CASRTANIQGPSYTF
TRBD1 . TRBJ2-3 TRBV27 TGTGCCAGCAGCAACCCTCTAACAGGGGCGGGTGTCGCAGATACGCAGTATTTT CASSNPLTGAGVADTQYF
. . TRBJ2-1 TRBV28 TGTGCCAGCAGTTCACGCCGGACTAACAATGAGCAGTTCTTC CASSSRRTNNEQFF
. . TRBJ2-1 TRBV7-3 TGTGCCAGCAGCTTATCGGAGGGCGGCTACAATGAGCAGTTCTTC CASSLSEGGYNEQFF
TRBD2 once TRBJ2-5 TRBV5-1 TGCGCCAGCAGGGCGGGACTAGCGGCAGAAGGGACCCAGTACTTC CASRAGLAAEGTQYF
TRBD1 once TRBJ1-2 TRBV7-9 TGTGCCAGCAGCGGTATTTTGACAGGGGGCCTTGGGGGCTACACCTTC CASSGILTGGLGGYTF
. . TRBJ1-2 TRBV18 TGTGCCAGCTCACCGGGAGCACAGAACATCTATGGCTACACCTTC CASSPGAQNIYGYTF
. . TRBJ1-5 TRBV19 TGTGCCAGTAGTTTACAGGGCTTGAGCAATCAGCCCCAGCATTTT CASSLQGLSNQPQHF
. . TRBJ1-1 TRBV10-3 TGTGCCATCAGTACAGCCCGGGGGGGAGGAGGTCCAGGCACTGAAGCTTTCTTT CAISTARGGGGPGTEAFF
. . TRBJ1-1 TRBV20-1 TGCAGTGCTAGAGACGTCCGGAACACTGAAGCTTTCTTT CSARDVRNTEAFF
. . TRBJ1-3 TRBV4-1 TGCGCCAGCAGCCCGCCGAGTGGCTCTGGAAACACCATATATTTT CASSPPSGSGNTIYF
. once TRBJ2-1 TRBV27 TGTGCCAGCAGTTCCACAAGAGAGCAGTTCTTC CASSSTREQFF
. few TRBJ1-1 TRBV7-9 TGTGCCAGCAGCTTAATGGAGGAAGCTTTCTTT CASSLMEEAFF
. few TRBJ2-2 TRBV24-1 TGTGCCACCAGTGATTTGTTGGGGGGAACCGGGGAGCTGTTTTTT CATSDLLGGTGELFF
TRBD1 few TRBJ1-6 TRBV6-5 TGTGCCAGCAGCATGCTCGGGGGGACAGGGAACAATTCACCCCTCCACTTT CASSMLGGTGNNSPLHF
TRBD2 . TRBJ2-3 TRBV20-1 TGTAGTGCTAGAGATCCTAGCGGGAGGGCCTTCGCAGATACGCAGTATTTT CSARDPSGRAFADTQYF
. . TRBJ1-5 TRBV6-5 TGTGCCAGCAGTTACCGGGGGGATCAGCCCCAGCATTTT CASSYRGDQPQHF
. . TRBJ2-2 TRBV5-1 TGCGCCAGCACCTCAAGGTCCCAGAACACCGGGGAGCTGTTTTTT CASTSRSQNTGELFF
. . TRBJ2-3 TRBV2 TGTGCCAGCAGTGAAATTAATAGCGATACGCAGTATTTT CASSEINSDTQYF
TRBD1 . TRBJ2-5 TRBV6-1 TGTGCCAGCAGGGGACAGGGGGAAGAGACCCAGTACTTC CASRGQGEETQYF
. . TRBJ2-3 TRBV5-1 TGCGCCAGCAGCTCGGGACTTCGGGACGATACGCAGTATTTT CASSSGLRDDTQYF
. once TRBJ2-2 TRBV6-5 TGTGCCAGCAGTTACTCGGGGCCCCCGAACACCGGGGAGCTGTTTTTT CASSYSGPPNTGELFF
. few TRBJ2-7 TRBV21-1 TGTGCCAGCAGCAACACCGGGAGGGCAGGTATTCGGGAGCAGTACTTC CASSNTGRAGIREQYF
. once TRBJ1-5 TRBV6-2/TRBV6-3 TGTGCCAGCAGTTCCGTAAATCAGCCCCAGCATTTT CASSSVNQPQHF
. . TRBJ2-2 TRBV19 TGTGCCAGTAGTCCAGTCCCTCTCGGGGAGCTGTTTTTT CASSPVPLGELFF
. . TRBJ1-6 TRBV12-5 TGTGCTAGTGGTTTAGGTGTTGCAGCTCTCTATAATTCACCCCTCCACTTT CASGLGVAALYNSPLHF
. few TRBJ1-2 TRBV20-1 TGCAGTGCTAGCACCGGGGCCGAGGATGGCTACACCTTC CSASTGAEDGYTF
. . TRBJ2-2 TRBV3-1 TGTGCCAGCAGCCAAGATGGGCCTACGAACACCGGGGAGCTGTTTTTT CASSQDGPTNTGELFF
TRBD1 . TRBJ2-5 TRBV5-1 TGCGCCAGCGAGACAGGGGGCGTAAGAGAGACCCAGTACTTC CASETGGVRETQYF
. . TRBJ1-1 TRBV6-1 TGTGCCAGCAGCCCCAACACTGAAGCTTTCTTT CASSPNTEAFF
TRBD2 . TRBJ2-5 TRBV5-6 TGTGCCAGCAGCTTGGGTATGGGGAGGGGCGAGACCCAGTACTTC CASSLGMGRGETQYF
. . TRBJ1-5 TRBV3-1 TGTGCCAGCAGCGGCAGGGATGCCAATCAGCCCCAGCATTTT CASSGRDANQPQHF